The 19 T cell receptor beta chains in this list originate from one sample, sequenced in a study of T cell responses to AZD1222 COVID-19 vaccine. TCRdb keeps only in-frame clones here, not all; method: immunoSEQ multiplex PCR. The sample lists approximately 82,000 clones, 85% to 95% occurring once. The sequenced sample was peripheral blood, obtained on day 0 of AZD1222 vaccination. The receptors derive from an adult in good health.

V usage is TRBV10-1 and J usage is TRBJ2-3, with a tentative D call TRBD1 (6 bases). Trimming took off 4 bases at V and 6 bases at J, with 17 bases between the two ends. The CDR3 runs 15 residues. Germline-derived CDR1 and CDR2 are WNHNN and SYGVQD (reference sequence). The DNA of the CDR3 is TGCGCCAGCAGTGCAGGGGAATTGGGCTTCGATACGCAGTATTTT. Translating gives CASSAGELGFDTQYF.

This clone was seen only once. The rearrangement uses TRBV5-4 and TRBJ2-5; the match to TRBD2 covers 7 bases. The V gene end was trimmed by 0 bases and the J gene end by 5 bases; junction bases not matched to a gene: 4. The V gene's germline CDR1 is SGHNT and CDR2 YYREEE (reference sequence). The CDR3 runs to 14 residues. CDR3 sequence: CASSLGDYSETQYF. CDR3 DNA sequence: TGTGCCAGCAGCTTGGGGGACTACTCGGAGACCCAGTACTTC.

The genes are TRBV2 and TRBJ1-4, with unresolved D. The germline V and J ends were trimmed by 3 bases and 3 bases, with 14 bases remaining between them. The CDR3 is 16 amino acids. The germline V gene encodes CDR1 SNHLY and CDR2 FYNNEI. The CDR3 region is CASSELVGRSNEKLFF. As DNA, the CDR3 is TGTGCCAGCAGTGAGCTCGTGGGGAGATCTAATGAAAAACTGTTTTTT.

CDR3 nucleotide sequence: TGTGCCAGCAGTTACGAGGCAGGGGGCTTGCACGAGCAGTACTTC. Protein: CASSYEAGGLHEQYF. The genes are TRBV6-5 and TRBJ2-7; 8 nucleotides agree with TRBD1. This CDR3 has 15 residues. V gave up 2 bases and J gave up 5 bases; unmatched junction bases: 8. Germline values: CDR1 MNHEY, CDR2 SVGAGI.

The CDR3 loop reads CASGNYLADRQPQHF. DNA of the CDR3: TGTGCCAGCGGGAACTACCTCGCGGATCGTCAGCCCCAGCATTTT. V gene TRBV28 combines with J gene TRBJ1-5; D unclear. The V and J ends lost 8 bases and 6 bases respectively, with 20 bases between them. Germline V lookup: CDR1 MDHEN, CDR2 SYDVKM. CDR3 length equals 15 residues.

The chain recombines TRBV19 with TRBJ1-2; D possibly corresponds to TRBD1 (5 bases). The ends were cut back, 6 bases at V and 4 bases at J, with 15 bases in the middle. Germline-derived CDR1 and CDR2 are LNHDA and SQIVND (reference sequence). The CDR3 totals 14 residues. CDR3 sequence reads: CASSPGGRAYGYTF. DNA for the CDR3: TGTGCCAGTAGCCCCGGGGGAAGGGCCTATGGCTACACCTTC. The full variable domain, rest sourced from reference TRBV19 and TRBJ1-2, is DGGITQSPKYLFRKEGQNVTLSCEQNLNHDAMYWYRQDPGQGLRLIYYSQIVNDFQKGDIAEGYSVSREKKESFPLTVTSAQKNPTAFYLCASSPGGRAYGYTFGSGTRLTVV.

This rearrangement joins TRBV12-3 or TRBV12-4 to TRBJ1-1; no firm D call. Trimming took off 8 bases at V and 0 bases at J, with 7 bases between the two ends. The CDR3 consists of 12 residues. Here the CDR3 reads CASGRMNTEAFF. In nucleotides, the CDR3 is TGTGCCAGCGGACGGATGAACACTGAAGCTTTCTTT.

The chain is built from TRBV19 and TRBJ2-7; D gene unclear. The V end was cut by 5 bases, the J end by 4 bases, with 12 bases between. Germline CDR1 reads LNHDA; CDR2 reads SQIVND (reference sequence). This CDR3 has 13 residues. The CDR3 region is CASSPRGPYEQYF. DNA for the CDR3: TGTGCCAGTAGTCCAAGAGGACCTTACGAGCAGTACTTC.

This clone was seen just once. The chain carries TRBV3-1 (or the pseudogene TRBV3-2) and TRBJ1-1; D is ambiguous. V lost 0 bases to trimming and J lost 6 bases, with 17 bases between them. The CDR3 has 16 residues. Germline loops: CDR1 LGHDT, CDR2 YNNKEL (reference sequence). The CDR3 region is CASSQELTSLGSEAFF. The CDR3 DNA follows: TGTGCCAGCAGCCAAGAGCTCACCTCCCTGGGGTCTGAAGCTTTCTTT.

The chain combines TRBV16 with TRBJ1-5; D is possibly TRBD1 (6 bases). The V gene's germline CDR1 is KGHSY and CDR2 FQNENV. Trimming took 4 bases from V and 9 from J, leaving 16 bases between them. The length of the CDR3 is 14 residues. CDR3 protein: CASSPNRDRLPQHF. CDR3 sequence (DNA): TGTGCCAGCAGCCCAAACAGGGACCGGCTGCCCCAGCATTTT.

A few counts support this clone. This chain connects TRBV5-6 to TRBJ1-4, with 10 positions matching TRBD1. The CDR3 loop spans 15 amino acids. Trimming at V came to 4 bases and at J to 7 bases, leaving 7 bases not matched to a gene. Germline V lookup: CDR1 SGHDT, CDR2 YYEEEE. Written as DNA, the CDR3 is TGTGCCAGCAGCCCTCGACAGGGGGCAAGTGAAAAACTGTTTTTT. Translating gives CASSPRQGASEKLFF. Looking up the rest from reference TRBV5-6 and TRBJ1-4 gives the full variable domain: DAGVTQSPTHLIKTRGQQVTLRCSPKSGHDTVSWYQQALGQGPQFIFQYYEEEERQRGNFPDRFSGHQFPNYSSELNVNALLLGDSALYLCASSPRQGASEKLFFGSGTQLSVL.

The chain carries TRBV4-1 and TRBJ2-3, with 10 bases matching TRBD2. Germline V gene data show CDR1 as MGHRA and CDR2 as YSYEKL. This CDR3 is built from 13 residues. The junction had 2 bases not matched to a gene; V was cut back by 3 bases and J by 8 bases. The CDR3 reads CASSQLAGGTQYF. In DNA, the CDR3 is TGCGCCAGCAGCCAGTTAGCGGGGGGTACGCAGTATTTT.

This sequence joins TRBV28 and TRBJ2-7; D gene unclear. CDR3 size: 14 residues. Germline V lookup: CDR1 MDHEN, CDR2 SYDVKM. The V end lost 5 bases, the J end lost 8 bases, and 19 bases lay between the germline ends. CDR3 loop: CASSPQDGPFQQYF. The CDR3 coding sequence is TGTGCCAGCAGTCCGCAGGACGGCCCATTTCAGCAGTACTTC.

The count of this clone is one. The chain joins TRBV2 to TRBJ2-7; D uncertain. Germline CDR1 reads SNHLY; CDR2 reads FYNNEI. This CDR3 comprises 12 residues. V lost 2 bases, J lost 3 bases, and 5 bases lay in between. CDR3 loop: CASSENGYEQYF. The CDR3 DNA is TGTGCCAGCAGTGAAAACGGCTACGAGCAGTACTTC.

V and J are TRBV27 and TRBJ1-5; weak D call: TRBD1 (5 bases). This CDR3 has 15 residues. Trimming removed 2 bases from V and 0 bases from J, with 8 bases in between. Germline values: CDR1 MNHEY, CDR2 SMNVEV (reference sequence). Here the CDR3 DNA reads TGTGCCAGCAGTTTAACAGGTTATAGCAATCAGCCCCAGCATTTT. Translated: CASSLTGYSNQPQHF.

The rearrangement joins TRBV7-8 to TRBJ1-5; D may be TRBD1 (6 bases). The CDR3 contains 16 residues. V lost 4 bases and J lost 0, with 13 bases in between. The germline gives CDR1 SGHVS, CDR2 FQNEAQ. CDR3 coding DNA: TGTGCCAGCAGCTCGGGGGGGGCTTATAGCAATCAGCCCCAGCATTTT. Protein product: CASSSGGAYSNQPQHF.

As DNA, the CDR3 is TGTGCCATCAGAGCGGAGGGTAATCAGCCCCAGCATTTT. As protein: CAIRAEGNQPQHF. This sequence joins TRBV10-3 and TRBJ1-5; D not certain. V lost 6 bases and J lost 4, with 10 bases in between. This CDR3 is 13 amino acids long. Germline loops: CDR1 ENHRY, CDR2 SYGVKD.

As concerns this clone: The junction differs from germline at one of its ends, possibly a read error. This sequence joins TRBV19 and TRBJ2-7; D gene ambiguous. CDR1 and CDR2 (germline): LNHDA, SQIVND (reference sequence). The CDR3 sequence is 13 residues long. The CDR3 reads CASSNRLAYEQYF. The CDR3, as DNA: TGTGCCAGTAGTAACCGGCTGGCCTATGAGCAGTACTTC.

V and J are TRBV6-2 or TRBV6-3 and TRBJ1-2; unclear D gene. The CDR3 has 12 residues. Germline CDR1 MNHEY, CDR2 SVGEGT. V lost 0 bases to trimming and J lost 4 bases, with 3 bases between them. This chain's CDR3 is CASSYSVYGYTF. The CDR3 DNA sequence: TGTGCCAGCAGTTACTCGGTCTATGGCTACACCTTC.